This T cell receptor beta chain originates from a study of sequential checkpoint blockade in melanoma. On the study more broadly: 75 to 95 pretreatment tumor DNA samples were TCRβ immunosequenced.

Generated by immunoSEQ multiplex PCR, the TCRdb table keeps only in-frame clones and is missing some. The data hold 2,500 to 3,500 clones, with 25% to 30% observed a single time. Study-wide results and caveats: Mutational load did not correlate with tumor T-cell fraction or clonality. Patients with week-13 increases in T-cell fraction and clonality benefited about 30 times more often.

From germline, CDR1 is SGHNT and CDR2 YENEEA. J was trimmed by 4 bases and V by 5 bases; bases with no gene match: 4. The CDR3 consists of 14 residues. Treatment indicated: randomized to nivolumab then ipilimumab (arm A) or the reverse (arm B). This clone was found a few times. Its antigen is currently unknown. This receptor was identified in a human donor with melanoma. Sequences were derived from tumor tissue (inferred from file names), sampled from a patient given nivolumab and ipilimumab in sequence. J is TRBJ1-4 and V is TRBV11-3; 7 nucleotides agree with TRBD1. CDR3 loop: CASSRQGLNEKLFF. The CDR3 DNA reads as TGTGCCAGCAGCCGACAGGGCCTTAATGAAAAACTGTTTTTT.